A single sample is the source of the 5 T cell receptor beta chains below, sequenced in a study of early T cells in non-severe SARS-CoV-2 infection. TCRdb passed the 5' RACE reads through MiXCR, listing each CDR3 protein once. Of tens of thousands of distinct CDR3 sequences in the sample, 10% were seen once. Sequences were derived from whole blood, sampled at baseline. All receptors derive from an adult who was a healthcare worker with PCR-confirmed SARS-CoV-2 infection or an uninfected control (not recorded which).

The chain is built from TRBV4-1 and TRBJ1-6; TRBD1 matches 8 bases. CDR3 length: 18 amino acids. The V gene end was trimmed by 0 bases and the J gene end by 0 bases; junction bases not matched to a gene: 4. The germline CDR1 and CDR2 sequences are MGHRA and YSYEKL. CDR3 sequence (DNA): TGCGCCAGCAGCCAAGAGACAGGGGCGAGCTCCTATAATTCACCCCTCCACTTT. It yields the protein CASSQETGASSYNSPLHF.

This CDR3 is CASTNGMGAETQYF. CDR3 DNA sequence: TGTGCCAGCACCAACGGAATGGGGGCAGAGACCCAGTACTTC. The gene calls are TRBV6-2 or TRBV6-3 and TRBJ2-5; the D gene is possibly TRBD1 (6 bases). Germline V CDR1 and CDR2: MNHEY, SVGEGT. V lost 7 bases and J lost 4, with 16 bases in between. The CDR3 consists of 14 residues.

This clonotype came up a few times. CDR3 sequence (DNA): TGTGCCAGTAGTTCCCAAACGGGGTTGGAGACCCAGTACTTC. Its translation is CASSSQTGLETQYF. This chain connects TRBV19 to TRBJ2-5, with D tentatively TRBD2 (5 bases). With 5 bases removed from V and 5 bases from J, the gap between germline ends came to 15 bases. Germline CDR1 is LNHDA and CDR2 is SQIVND (reference sequence). The CDR3 is made up of 14 amino acids.

This clonotype has at least ten counts. The rearrangement joins TRBV9 to TRBJ2-3; 7 nucleotides match TRBD2. Germline CDR1 reads SGDLS; CDR2 reads YYNGEE. The CDR3 covers 15 residues. The V and J ends lost 0 bases and 6 bases, in that order; junction bases with no gene match: 7. DNA for the CDR3: TGTGCCAGCAGCGTAGGCGGAACTAGCGTTGATACGCAGTATTTT. The encoded protein is CASSVGGTSVDTQYF.

The chain uses TRBV20-1 and TRBJ2-7, with 10 bases that match TRBD1. V lost 6 bases to trimming and J lost 3 bases; unmatched junction nucleotides: 11. The CDR3 length is 15 residues. The V gene's germline CDR1 is DFQATT and CDR2 SNEGSKA (reference sequence). The CDR3 sequence is CSAENPRDRGYEQYF. The CDR3 bases are TGCAGTGCAGAAAACCCCCGGGACAGGGGCTACGAGCAGTACTTC.